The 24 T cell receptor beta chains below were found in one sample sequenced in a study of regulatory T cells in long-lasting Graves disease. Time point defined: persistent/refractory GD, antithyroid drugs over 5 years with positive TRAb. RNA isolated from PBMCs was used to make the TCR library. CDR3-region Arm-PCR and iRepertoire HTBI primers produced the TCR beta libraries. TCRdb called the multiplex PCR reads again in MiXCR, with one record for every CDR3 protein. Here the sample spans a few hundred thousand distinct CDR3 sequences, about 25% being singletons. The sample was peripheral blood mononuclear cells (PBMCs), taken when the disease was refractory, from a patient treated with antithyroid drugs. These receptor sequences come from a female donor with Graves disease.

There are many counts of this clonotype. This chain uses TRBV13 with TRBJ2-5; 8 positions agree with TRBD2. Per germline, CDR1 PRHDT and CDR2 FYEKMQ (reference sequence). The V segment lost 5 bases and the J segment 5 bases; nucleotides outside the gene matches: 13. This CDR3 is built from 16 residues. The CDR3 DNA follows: TGTGCCAGCAGCCCCCGGGAGGGGGAGAGTGTTGAGACCCAGTACTTC. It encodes CASSPREGESVETQYF.

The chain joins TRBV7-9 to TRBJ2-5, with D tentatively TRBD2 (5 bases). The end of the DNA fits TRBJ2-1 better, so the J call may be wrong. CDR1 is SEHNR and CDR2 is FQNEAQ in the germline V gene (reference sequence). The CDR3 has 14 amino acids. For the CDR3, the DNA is TGTGCCAGCTCACCACCTACGGAGCGGAATGAGCAGTTCTTC. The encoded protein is CASSPPTERNEQFF.

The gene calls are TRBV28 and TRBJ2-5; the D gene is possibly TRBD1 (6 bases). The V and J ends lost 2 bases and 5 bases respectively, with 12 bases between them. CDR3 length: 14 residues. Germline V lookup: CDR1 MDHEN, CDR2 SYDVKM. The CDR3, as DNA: TGTGCCAGCAGTTTACAGGGGACCGGGGAGACCCAGTACTTC. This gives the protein CASSLQGTGETQYF.

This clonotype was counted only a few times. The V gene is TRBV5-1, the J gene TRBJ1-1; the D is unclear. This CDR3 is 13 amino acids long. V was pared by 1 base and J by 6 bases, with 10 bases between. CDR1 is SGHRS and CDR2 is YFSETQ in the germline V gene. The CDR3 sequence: CASSLRPLAEAFF. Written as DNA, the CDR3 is TGCGCCAGCAGCTTGAGGCCGCTTGCTGAAGCTTTCTTT.

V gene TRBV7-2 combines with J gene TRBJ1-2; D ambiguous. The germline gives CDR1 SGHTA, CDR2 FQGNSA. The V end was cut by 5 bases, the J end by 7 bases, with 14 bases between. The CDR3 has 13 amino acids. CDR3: CASSAVEVRGYTF. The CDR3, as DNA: TGTGCCAGCAGCGCGGTCGAAGTGCGTGGCTACACCTTC.

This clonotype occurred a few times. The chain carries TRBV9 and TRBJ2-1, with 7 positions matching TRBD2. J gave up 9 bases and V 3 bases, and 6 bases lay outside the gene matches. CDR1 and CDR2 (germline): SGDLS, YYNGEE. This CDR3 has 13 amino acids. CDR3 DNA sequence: TGTGCCAGCAGCGCGAGCGGGAATAGTGAGCAGTTCTTC. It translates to CASSASGNSEQFF.

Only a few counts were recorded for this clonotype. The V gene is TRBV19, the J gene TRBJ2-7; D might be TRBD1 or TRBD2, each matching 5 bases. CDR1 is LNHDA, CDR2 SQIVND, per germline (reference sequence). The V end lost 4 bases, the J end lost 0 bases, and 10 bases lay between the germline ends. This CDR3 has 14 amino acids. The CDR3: CASSNRGSSYEQYF. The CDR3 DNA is TGTGCCAGTAGTAACCGGGGCAGCTCCTACGAGCAGTACTTC.

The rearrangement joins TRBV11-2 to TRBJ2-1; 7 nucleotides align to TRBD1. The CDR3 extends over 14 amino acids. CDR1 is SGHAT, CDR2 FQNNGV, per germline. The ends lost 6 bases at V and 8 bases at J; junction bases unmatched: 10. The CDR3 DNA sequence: TGTGCCAGCAGAGGGGGCAAAAACCGGGATGAGCAGTTCTTC. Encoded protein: CASRGGKNRDEQFF. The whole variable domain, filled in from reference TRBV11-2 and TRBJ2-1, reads EAGVAQSPRYKIIEKRQSVAFWCNPISGHATLYWYQQILGQGPKLLIQFQNNGVVDDSQLPKDRFSAERLKGVDSTLKIQPAKLEDSAVYLCASRGGKNRDEQFFGPGTRLTVL.

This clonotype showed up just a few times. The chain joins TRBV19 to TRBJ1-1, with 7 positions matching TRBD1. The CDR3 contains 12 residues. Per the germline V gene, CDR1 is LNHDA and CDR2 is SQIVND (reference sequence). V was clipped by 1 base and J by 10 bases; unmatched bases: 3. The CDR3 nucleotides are TGTGCCAGTAGTATAGGACAGGGCTTAGCTTTCTTT. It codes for CASSIGQGLAFF.

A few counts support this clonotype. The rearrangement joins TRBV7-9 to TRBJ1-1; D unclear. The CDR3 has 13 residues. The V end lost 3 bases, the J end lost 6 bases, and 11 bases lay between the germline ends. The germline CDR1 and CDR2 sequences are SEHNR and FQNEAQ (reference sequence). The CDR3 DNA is TGTGCCAGCAGCTTTACACGGGCGCCTGAAGCTTTCTTT. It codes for CASSFTRAPEAFF.

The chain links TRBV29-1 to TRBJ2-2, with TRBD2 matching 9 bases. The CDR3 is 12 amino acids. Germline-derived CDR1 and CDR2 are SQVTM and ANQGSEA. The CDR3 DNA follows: TGCACCGCGGGAGGGGAATCCGGGGAGCTGTTTTTT. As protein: CTAGGESGELFF.

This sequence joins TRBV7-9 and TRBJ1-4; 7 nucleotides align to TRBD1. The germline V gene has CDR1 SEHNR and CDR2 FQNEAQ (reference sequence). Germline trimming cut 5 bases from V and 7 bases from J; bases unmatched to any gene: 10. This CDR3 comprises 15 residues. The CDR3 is CASSLAGTETEKLFF. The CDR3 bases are TGTGCCAGCAGCCTGGCCGGGACAGAAACTGAAAAACTGTTTTTT.

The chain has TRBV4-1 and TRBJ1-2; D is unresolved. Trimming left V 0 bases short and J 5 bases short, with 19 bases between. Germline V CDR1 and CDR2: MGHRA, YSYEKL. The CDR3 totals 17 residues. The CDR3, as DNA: TGCGCCAGCAGCCAAGAGCCTCGACCGACACCTTCTTATGGCTACACCTTC. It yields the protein CASSQEPRPTPSYGYTF.

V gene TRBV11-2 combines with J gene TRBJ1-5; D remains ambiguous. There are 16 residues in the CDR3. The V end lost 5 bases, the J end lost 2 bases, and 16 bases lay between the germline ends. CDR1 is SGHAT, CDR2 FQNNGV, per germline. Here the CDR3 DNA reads TGTGCCAGCAGCCCTACTCGGCTGGAGGGCAATCAGCCCCAGCATTTT. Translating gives CASSPTRLEGNQPQHF. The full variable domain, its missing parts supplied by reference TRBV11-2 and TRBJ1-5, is EAGVAQSPRYKIIEKRQSVAFWCNPISGHATLYWYQQILGQGPKLLIQFQNNGVVDDSQLPKDRFSAERLKGVDSTLKIQPAKLEDSAVYLCASSPTRLEGNQPQHFGDGTRLSIL.

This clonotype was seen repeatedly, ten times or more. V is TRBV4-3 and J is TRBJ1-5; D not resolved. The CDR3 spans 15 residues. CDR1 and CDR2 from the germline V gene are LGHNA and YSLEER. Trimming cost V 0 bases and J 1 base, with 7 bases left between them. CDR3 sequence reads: CASSQDEGSNQPQHF. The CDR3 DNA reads TGCGCCAGCAGCCAAGATGAAGGGAGCAATCAGCCCCAGCATTTT.

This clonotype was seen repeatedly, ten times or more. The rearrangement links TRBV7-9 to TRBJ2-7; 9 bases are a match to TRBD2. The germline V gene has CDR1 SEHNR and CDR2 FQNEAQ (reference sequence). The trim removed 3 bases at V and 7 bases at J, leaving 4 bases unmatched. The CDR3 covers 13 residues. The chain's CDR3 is CASSFKLAGEQYF. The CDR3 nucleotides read TGTGCCAGCAGCTTCAAACTAGCGGGTGAGCAGTACTTC.

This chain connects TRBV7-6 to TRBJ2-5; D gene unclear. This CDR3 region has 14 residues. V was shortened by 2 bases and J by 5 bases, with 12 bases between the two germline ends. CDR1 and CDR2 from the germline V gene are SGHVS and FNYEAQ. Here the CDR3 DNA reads TGTGCCAGCAGCTTATGGCTAGGAGAGGAGACCCAGTACTTC. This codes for CASSLWLGEETQYF.

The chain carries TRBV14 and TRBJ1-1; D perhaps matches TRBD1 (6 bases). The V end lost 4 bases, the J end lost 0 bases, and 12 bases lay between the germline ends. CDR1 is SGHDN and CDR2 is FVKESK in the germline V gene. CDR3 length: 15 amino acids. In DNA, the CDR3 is TGTGCCAGCAGCCCCCTACAGGGCTTGAACACTGAAGCTTTCTTT. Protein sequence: CASSPLQGLNTEAFF.

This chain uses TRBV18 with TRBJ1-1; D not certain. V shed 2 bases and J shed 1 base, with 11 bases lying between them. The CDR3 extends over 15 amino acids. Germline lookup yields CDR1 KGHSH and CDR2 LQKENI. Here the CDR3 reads CASSPKRATNTEAFF. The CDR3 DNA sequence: TGTGCCAGCTCACCAAAGCGGGCAACGAACACTGAAGCTTTCTTT.

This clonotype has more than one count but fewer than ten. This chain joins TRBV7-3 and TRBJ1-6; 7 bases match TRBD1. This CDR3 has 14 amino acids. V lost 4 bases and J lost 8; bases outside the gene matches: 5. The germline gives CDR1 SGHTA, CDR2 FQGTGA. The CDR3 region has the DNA TGTGCCAGCAGCTCGACAGGGCGGTATTCACCCCTCCACTTT. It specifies CASSSTGRYSPLHF. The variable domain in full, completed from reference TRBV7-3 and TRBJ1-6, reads GAGVSQTPSNKVTEKGKYVELRCDPISGHTALYWYRQSLGQGPEFLIYFQGTGAADDSGLPNDRFFAVRPEGSVSTLKIQRTERGDSAVYLCASSSTGRYSPLHFGNGTRLTVT.

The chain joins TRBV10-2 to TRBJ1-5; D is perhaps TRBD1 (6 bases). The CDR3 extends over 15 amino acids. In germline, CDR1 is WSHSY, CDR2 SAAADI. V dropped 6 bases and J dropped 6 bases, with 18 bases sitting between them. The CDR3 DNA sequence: TGCGCCAGCAGCCTTACCTCAGGGGCTGGTCAGCCCCAGCATTTT. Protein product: CASSLTSGAGQPQHF.

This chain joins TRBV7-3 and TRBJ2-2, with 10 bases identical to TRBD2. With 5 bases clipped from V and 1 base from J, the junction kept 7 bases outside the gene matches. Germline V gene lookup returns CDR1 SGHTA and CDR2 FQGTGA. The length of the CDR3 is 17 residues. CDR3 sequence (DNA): TGTGCCAGCAGCATTACAGGACTAGCGGTGAACACCGGGGAGCTGTTTTTT. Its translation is CASSITGLAVNTGELFF.

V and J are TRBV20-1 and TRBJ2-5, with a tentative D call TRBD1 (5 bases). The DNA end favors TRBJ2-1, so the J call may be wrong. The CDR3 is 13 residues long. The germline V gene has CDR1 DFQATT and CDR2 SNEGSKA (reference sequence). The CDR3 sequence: CSARVQARVGQFF. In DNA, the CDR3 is TGCAGTGCTAGAGTACAGGCTCGCGTTGGGCAGTTCTTC.

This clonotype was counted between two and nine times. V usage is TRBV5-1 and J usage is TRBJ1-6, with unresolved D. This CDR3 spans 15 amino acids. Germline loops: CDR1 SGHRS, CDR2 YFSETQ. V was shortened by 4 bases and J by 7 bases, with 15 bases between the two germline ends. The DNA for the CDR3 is TGCGCCAGCAGCGCCGCCGGGCTCCAGAATTCACCCCTCCACTTT. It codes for CASSAAGLQNSPLHF.